Given below is one T cell receptor beta chain in context. V was shortened by 1 base and J by 4 bases, with 8 bases between the two germline ends. This CDR3 is 14 amino acids long. From germline, CDR1 is KGHSH and CDR2 LQKENI. This sample is drawn from a study of CD8 T cells in ankylosing spondylitis. Each CDR3 protein gets one entry after TCRdb re-called the 5' RACE reads with MiXCR. The sample includes roughly 280,000 distinct CDR3 sequences, 20% of them seen just once. This clonotype was sampled from a male donor with ankylosing spondylitis or in good health (not recorded which). The sequenced sample consisted of blood, either unsorted or a sorted T cell fraction (not recorded which). The J gene is TRBJ1-5, the V gene TRBV18; TRBD1 might be the D (5 bases). DNA for the CDR3: TGTGCCAGCTCACCACTTGACAGAAATCAGCCCCAGCATTTT. Protein sequence: CASSPLDRNQPQHF.